The present T cell receptor (beta chain) was sequenced within a study of blood T cells in healthy people across ages. A note on this clonotype: Antigen unknown.

Primers used in a second PCR of about 6 to 11 cycles were a sample-barcoded 5' primer and a J-beta primer mix. In TCRdb, the 5' RACE reads were re-called with MiXCR into one record per CDR3 protein. Of around 580,000 distinct CDR3 sequences in the sample, around 50% were seen once. The CDR3 has 13 amino acids. Trimming pared 0 bases from V and 5 bases from J, leaving 8 bases between. The V gene's germline CDR1 is SGHRS and CDR2 YFSETQ. Study-wide points: Diversity of TCR beta per million T cells declined in a roughly linear way with age. Considered underestimates were the diversity estimates obtained from one million T cells. A greater number of naive CD4+ cells and higher diversity distinguished long-lived donors from aged donors.

This chain uses TRBV5-1 with TRBJ2-5; no clear D. The TCR was taken from an elderly man in good health. Sequenced sample: blood. DNA for the CDR3: TGCGCCAGCAGCTTGGAGGCAAGGGAGACCCAGTACTTC. Amino acid sequence: CASSLEARETQYF. The variable domain in full, with the rest retrieved from reference TRBV5-1 and TRBJ2-5, is KAGVTQTPRYLIKTRGQQVTLSCSPISGHRSVSWYQQTPGQGLQFLFEYFSETQRNKGNFPGRFSGRQFSNSRSEMNVSTLELGDSALYLCASSLEARETQYFGPGTRLLVL.